Given below is one T cell receptor (beta chain) in context. This CDR3 region has 18 residues. Germline V lookup: CDR1 SGHRS, CDR2 YFSETQ. V dropped 3 bases and J dropped 4; count of bases not matched to a gene: 11. The data were obtained in a study of blood T cell repertoires in COVID-19. The wider study: Specimens from acute and convalescent COVID-19 originated in the United States, Italy and Spain.

Study processing details: Reference gene primer amplification gave estimated nucleated cell counts. Sequenced by immunoSEQ multiplex PCR; TCRdb stores in-frame clones only, minus some. The V and J calls and clone size come from that table; D and trimming were worked out from the DNA. The sample records over 65,000 clones, about nine tenths being singletons. This clonotype was obtained from a human donor in a cohort sampled during active COVID-19. The sample comprised peripheral blood. V and J are TRBV5-1 and TRBJ2-3, with 13 bases lining up with TRBD2. This CDR3 is CASSWVAPGLAGSDTQYF. The CDR3 DNA reads as TGCGCCAGCAGCTGGGTCGCCCCGGGACTAGCGGGGTCAGATACGCAGTATTTT.